This is a list of T cell receptor beta chains from one sample in a study of Graves' ophthalmopathy and Graves' hyperthyroidism. Each CDR3 protein gets one entry after TCRdb re-called the multiplex PCR reads with MiXCR. The sample has roughly 350,000 distinct CDR3 sequences, about a sixth seen once. The sample consisted of peripheral blood. The receptor set was obtained from an adult woman with stable Graves' hyperthyroidism. CDR3s include the opening cysteine and the closing phenylalanine or tryptophan. Fields, in order: CDR3 DNA, CDR3 protein, clone size, J gene, D gene, V gene. D genes are given only for firm matches. Size is omitted from some rows. Given values are once, few, many or a class for expanded clones.

CDR3 DNA: TGTGCCAGTAGTATTGGCAGGGCCTCGGAGACCCAGTACTTC
CDR3 protein: CASSIGRASETQYF
clone size: many
J gene: TRBJ2-5
D gene: NA
V gene: TRBV19

CDR3 DNA: TGCAGTGCTAGTTTGGGGGAGGGGATGGCCAAAAACATTCAGTACTTC
CDR3 protein: CSASLGEGMAKNIQYF
clone size: many
J gene: TRBJ2-4
D gene: TRBD2
V gene: TRBV20-1

CDR3 DNA: TGTGCCAGCAGCTCCCGGACAGGCAGCTCCTACGAGCAGTACTTC
CDR3 protein: CASSSRTGSSYEQYF
clone size: NA
J gene: TRBJ2-7
D gene: TRBD1
V gene: TRBV7-9

CDR3 DNA: TGTGCCAGTAGTCAATGGACAGGGCAAACCGGGGAGCTGTTTTTT
CDR3 protein: CASSQWTGQTGELFF
clone size: many
J gene: TRBJ2-2
D gene: TRBD1
V gene: TRBV19

CDR3 DNA: TGCGCCAGCAGCTTGAAGGCTAGCGGGTTCCCAGATACGCAGTATTTT
CDR3 protein: CASSLKASGFPDTQYF
clone size: NA
J gene: TRBJ2-3
D gene: TRBD2
V gene: TRBV5-1

CDR3 DNA: TGTGCCAGCAGTTTGATCCTGGAGCTGTTTTTT
CDR3 protein: CASSLILELFF
clone size: many
J gene: TRBJ2-2
D gene: NA
V gene: TRBV12-3/TRBV12-4

CDR3 DNA: TGTGCCAGCAGGGCTGTCGACACTGAAGCTTTCTTT
CDR3 protein: CASRAVDTEAFF
clone size: many
J gene: TRBJ1-1
D gene: NA
V gene: TRBV7-9

CDR3 DNA: TGTGCCAGCAGTTCCGGGACAGCACTCTACGAGCAGTACTTC
CDR3 protein: CASSSGTALYEQYF
clone size: NA
J gene: TRBJ2-7
D gene: TRBD1
V gene: TRBV27

CDR3 DNA: TGTGCCTGGTCCGGGACAAGGGATCAGCCCCAGCATTTT
CDR3 protein: CAWSGTRDQPQHF
clone size: many
J gene: TRBJ1-5
D gene: NA
V gene: TRBV30

CDR3 DNA: TGTGCCAGCAGCACGGGAAGGATCAACTACGAGCAGTACTTC
CDR3 protein: CASSTGRINYEQYF
clone size: many
J gene: TRBJ2-7
D gene: NA
V gene: TRBV25-1

CDR3 DNA: TGTGCCAGCAGCTTGGACCTCCCCGGCACTGAAGCTTTCTTT
CDR3 protein: CASSLDLPGTEAFF
clone size: many
J gene: TRBJ1-1
D gene: NA
V gene: TRBV5-6

CDR3 DNA: TGTGCCAGCAGTTTTTACAGATTAAGGGCTGAAGCTTTCTTT
CDR3 protein: CASSFYRLRAEAFF
clone size: many
J gene: TRBJ1-1
D gene: NA
V gene: TRBV12-3/TRBV12-4

CDR3 DNA: TGTGCCAGTAGTATATGGCTAGCGAGGCAAGAGACCCAGTACTTC
CDR3 protein: CASSIWLARQETQYF
clone size: many
J gene: TRBJ2-5
D gene: NA
V gene: TRBV19

CDR3 DNA: TGTGCCAGTAGTGGCCGAAATTCACCCCTCCACTTT
CDR3 protein: CASSGRNSPLHF
clone size: few
J gene: TRBJ1-6
D gene: NA
V gene: TRBV19

CDR3 DNA: TGCGCCAGCAGCCTACTGGCGTCGGGGGCTCAGCCCCAGCATTTT
CDR3 protein: CASSLLASGAQPQHF
clone size: many
J gene: TRBJ1-5
D gene: NA
V gene: TRBV4-1

CDR3 DNA: TGTGCCAGCAGTTTACAGGGGGATTACGAGCAGTACTTC
CDR3 protein: CASSLQGDYEQYF
clone size: many
J gene: TRBJ2-7
D gene: TRBD1
V gene: TRBV6-5

CDR3 DNA: TGTGCCAGCGGTTGGACAGGGGATAATTCACCCCTCCACTTT
CDR3 protein: CASGWTGDNSPLHF
clone size: NA
J gene: TRBJ1-6
D gene: TRBD1
V gene: TRBV6-2/TRBV6-3

CDR3 DNA: TGTGCCAGCAGCACACAGGGTCAGCCCCAGCATTTT
CDR3 protein: CASSTQGQPQHF
clone size: many
J gene: TRBJ1-5
D gene: NA
V gene: TRBV7-2

CDR3 DNA: TGTGCCACCAGTGATGGGAATGTCTACAATCAGCCCCAGCATTTT
CDR3 protein: CATSDGNVYNQPQHF
clone size: many
J gene: TRBJ1-5
D gene: NA
V gene: TRBV24-1

CDR3 DNA: TGTGCCAGCAGTTACGCGGTCACCGGGGAGCTGTTTTTT
CDR3 protein: CASSYAVTGELFF
clone size: many
J gene: TRBJ2-2
D gene: NA
V gene: TRBV6-2/TRBV6-3

CDR3 DNA: TGCAGTGCAGAGCTTGTAGGGGGGACGAGAACCGGGGAGCTGTTTTTT
CDR3 protein: CSAELVGGTRTGELFF
clone size: many
J gene: TRBJ2-2
D gene: NA
V gene: TRBV20-1

CDR3 DNA: TGTGCCTGGAGTGTACGATGGGATAGCAATCAGCCCCAGCATTTT
CDR3 protein: CAWSVRWDSNQPQHF
clone size: many
J gene: TRBJ1-5
D gene: NA
V gene: TRBV30

CDR3 DNA: TGTGCCAGCTCAGAGGACAGAAGCCAGGGGACCCAGTACTTC
CDR3 protein: CASSEDRSQGTQYF
clone size: NA
J gene: TRBJ2-5
D gene: NA
V gene: TRBV18

CDR3 DNA: TGTGCCAGCAGCCCAACCTGGCGTGACAGGGAAACGAACACTGAAGCTTTCTTT
CDR3 protein: CASSPTWRDRETNTEAFF
clone size: NA
J gene: TRBJ1-1
D gene: TRBD1
V gene: TRBV27

CDR3 DNA: TGTGCCAGCAGCCAAGATCCGGGACTAGCGGGCTCTCGTCAGTACTTC
CDR3 protein: CASSQDPGLAGSRQYF
clone size: many
J gene: TRBJ2-7
D gene: TRBD2
V gene: TRBV4-2

CDR3 DNA: TGCAGCGTTGAAGATCGGAGGGGGAAACGTTATGGCTACACCTTC
CDR3 protein: CSVEDRRGKRYGYTF
clone size: many
J gene: TRBJ1-2
D gene: NA
V gene: TRBV29-1

CDR3 DNA: TGTGCCAGCAGTTACGGCAGGGAGAATTCACCCCTCCACTTT
CDR3 protein: CASSYGRENSPLHF
clone size: NA
J gene: TRBJ1-6
D gene: NA
V gene: TRBV6-5

CDR3 DNA: TGCAGTGCTAGAGATCCCACAGGGGGCGACTATGGCTACACCTTC
CDR3 protein: CSARDPTGGDYGYTF
clone size: NA
J gene: TRBJ1-2
D gene: TRBD1
V gene: TRBV20-1

CDR3 DNA: TGTGCCAGCAGTTTAGGGGAATCCACTGAAGCTTTCTTT
CDR3 protein: CASSLGESTEAFF
clone size: few
J gene: TRBJ1-1
D gene: NA
V gene: TRBV28

CDR3 DNA: TGTGCCAGCAGTAGTGACAGAAACTATGGCTACACCTTC
CDR3 protein: CASSSDRNYGYTF
clone size: many
J gene: TRBJ1-2
D gene: NA
V gene: TRBV6-1

CDR3 DNA: TGTGCCAGCGGACCCCCTGACGAGCAGTACTTC
CDR3 protein: CASGPPDEQYF
clone size: many
J gene: TRBJ2-7
D gene: NA
V gene: TRBV27

CDR3 DNA: TGCAGCGTTGAAGATTGGGACCGAGGGGGAAACATTCAGTACTTC
CDR3 protein: CSVEDWDRGGNIQYF
clone size: many
J gene: TRBJ2-4
D gene: NA
V gene: TRBV29-1

CDR3 DNA: TGCGCCAGCAGTGAGGGGGCACGAAATCAGCCCCAGCATTTT
CDR3 protein: CASSEGARNQPQHF
clone size: many
J gene: TRBJ1-5
D gene: NA
V gene: TRBV10-2

CDR3 DNA: TGTGCCAGCAGCTTAGAGGATGTGTGGGGGAGCGCTTTCTTT
CDR3 protein: CASSLEDVWGSAFF
clone size: many
J gene: TRBJ1-1
D gene: NA
V gene: TRBV7-9

CDR3 DNA: TGTGCCAGCAGGCAAGGGAGCAATCAGCCCCAGCATTTT
CDR3 protein: CASRQGSNQPQHF
clone size: NA
J gene: TRBJ1-5
D gene: NA
V gene: TRBV6-8

CDR3 DNA: TGTGCCAGCAGTCAGGGGGCGGGCTATGGCTACACCTTC
CDR3 protein: CASSQGAGYGYTF
clone size: many
J gene: TRBJ1-2
D gene: TRBD1
V gene: TRBV28

CDR3 DNA: TGTGCCAGCAGCTTAACCGGGACAGGGGTTGAGACCCAGTACTTC
CDR3 protein: CASSLTGTGVETQYF
clone size: many
J gene: TRBJ2-5
D gene: TRBD1
V gene: TRBV7-8

CDR3 DNA: TGTGCCAGCAGTGGGACTTGGACTAGGGCTGGTGGAGCCCAGTACTTC
CDR3 protein: CASSGTWTRAGGAQYF
clone size: many
J gene: TRBJ2-5
D gene: TRBD2
V gene: TRBV6-1

CDR3 DNA: TGCGCCAGCAGCCAGAACGGGCAGGGGTCCTACGAGCAGTACTTC
CDR3 protein: CASSQNGQGSYEQYF
clone size: NA
J gene: TRBJ2-7
D gene: NA
V gene: TRBV4-3

CDR3 DNA: TGTGCCAGCAGTACAGCAGGGCCCGAGGACACTGAAGCTTTCTTT
CDR3 protein: CASSTAGPEDTEAFF
clone size: NA
J gene: TRBJ1-1
D gene: NA
V gene: TRBV12-3/TRBV12-4

CDR3 DNA: TGTGCCAGCAGCCCGGGACAGGGTCAACCTAGCAATCAGCCCCAGCATTTT
CDR3 protein: CASSPGQGQPSNQPQHF
clone size: NA
J gene: TRBJ1-5
D gene: TRBD1
V gene: TRBV4-2

CDR3 DNA: TGTGCCAGCAGCGACTTACGCTCCTACGAGCAGTACTTC
CDR3 protein: CASSDLRSYEQYF
clone size: NA
J gene: TRBJ2-7
D gene: NA
V gene: TRBV12-3/TRBV12-4

CDR3 DNA: TGTGCTAGTGCCTTGGGGGGGATGTTGGGAGATGGCTACACCTTC
CDR3 protein: CASALGGMLGDGYTF
clone size: NA
J gene: TRBJ1-2
D gene: NA
V gene: TRBV12-5